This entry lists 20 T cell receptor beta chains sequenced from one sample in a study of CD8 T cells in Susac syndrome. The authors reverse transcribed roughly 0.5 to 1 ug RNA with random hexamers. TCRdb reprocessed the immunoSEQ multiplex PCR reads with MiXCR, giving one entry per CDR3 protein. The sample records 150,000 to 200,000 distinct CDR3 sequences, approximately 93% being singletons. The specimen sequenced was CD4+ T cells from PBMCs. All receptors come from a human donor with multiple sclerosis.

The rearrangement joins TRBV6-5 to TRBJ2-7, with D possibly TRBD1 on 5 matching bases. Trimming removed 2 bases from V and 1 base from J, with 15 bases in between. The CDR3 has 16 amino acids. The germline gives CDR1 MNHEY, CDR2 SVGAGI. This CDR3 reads CASSYQTASLSYEQYF. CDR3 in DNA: TGTGCCAGCAGTTACCAGACAGCTAGTCTTTCCTACGAGCAGTACTTC.

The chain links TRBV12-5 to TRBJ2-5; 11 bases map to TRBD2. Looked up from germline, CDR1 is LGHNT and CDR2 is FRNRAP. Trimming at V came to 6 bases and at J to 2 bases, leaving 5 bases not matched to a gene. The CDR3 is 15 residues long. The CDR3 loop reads CASGPGLADQETQYF. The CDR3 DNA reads TGTGCTAGTGGCCCGGGACTAGCGGATCAAGAGACCCAGTACTTC.

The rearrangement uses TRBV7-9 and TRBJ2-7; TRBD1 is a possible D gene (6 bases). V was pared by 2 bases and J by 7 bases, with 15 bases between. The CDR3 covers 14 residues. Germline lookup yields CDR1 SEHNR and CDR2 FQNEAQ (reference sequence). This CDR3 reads CASSLLTGQGEQYF. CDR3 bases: TGTGCCAGCAGCTTATTAACAGGGCAGGGGGAGCAGTACTTC. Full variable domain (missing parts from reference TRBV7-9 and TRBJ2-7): DTGVSQNPRHKITKRGQNVTFRCDPISEHNRLYWYRQTLGQGPEFLTYFQNEAQLEKSRLLSDRFSAERPKGSFSTLEIQRTEQGDSAMYLCASSLLTGQGEQYFGPGTRLTVT.

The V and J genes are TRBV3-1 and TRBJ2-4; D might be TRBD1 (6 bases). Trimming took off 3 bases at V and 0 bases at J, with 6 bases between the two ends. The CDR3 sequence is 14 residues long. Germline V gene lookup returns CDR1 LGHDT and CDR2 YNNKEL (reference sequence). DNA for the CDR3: TGTGCCAGCAGCCAGGGGGCAGCCAAAAACATTCAGTACTTC. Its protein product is CASSQGAAKNIQYF. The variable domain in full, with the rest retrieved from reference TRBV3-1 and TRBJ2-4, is DTAVSQTPKYLVTQMGNDKSIKCEQNLGHDTMYWYKQDSKKFLKIMFSYNNKELIINETVPNRFSPKSPDKAHLNLHINSLELGDSAVYFCASSQGAAKNIQYFGAGTRLSVL.

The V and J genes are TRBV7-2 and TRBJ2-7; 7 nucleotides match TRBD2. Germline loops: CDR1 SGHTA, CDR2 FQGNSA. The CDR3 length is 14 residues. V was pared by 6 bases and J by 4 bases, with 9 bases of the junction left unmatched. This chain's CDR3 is CASRGGTGKYEQYF. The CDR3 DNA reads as TGTGCCAGCAGGGGGGGGACTGGAAAATACGAGCAGTACTTC.

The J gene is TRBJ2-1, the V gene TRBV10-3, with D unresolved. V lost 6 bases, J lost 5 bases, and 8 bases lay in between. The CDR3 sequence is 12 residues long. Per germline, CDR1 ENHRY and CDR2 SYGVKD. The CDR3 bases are TGTGCCATCAGAAAGTTAGACAATGAGCAGTTCTTC. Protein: CAIRKLDNEQFF.

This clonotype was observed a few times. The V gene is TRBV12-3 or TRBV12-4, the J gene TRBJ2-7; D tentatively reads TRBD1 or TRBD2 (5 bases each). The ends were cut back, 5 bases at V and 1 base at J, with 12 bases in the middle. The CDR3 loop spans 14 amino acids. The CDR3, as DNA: TGTGCCAGCAGTCCCCGGGACGGTTCCTACGAGCAGTACTTC. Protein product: CASSPRDGSYEQYF.

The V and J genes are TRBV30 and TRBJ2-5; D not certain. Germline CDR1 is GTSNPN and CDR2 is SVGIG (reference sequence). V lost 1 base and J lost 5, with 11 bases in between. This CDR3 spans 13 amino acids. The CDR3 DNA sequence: TGTGCCTGGAGTGGGGTGGGAATTGAGACCCAGTACTTC. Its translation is CAWSGVGIETQYF. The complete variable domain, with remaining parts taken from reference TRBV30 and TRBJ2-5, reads SQTIHQWPATLVQPVGSPLSLECTVEGTSNPNLYWYRQAAGRGLQLLFYSVGIGQISSEVPQNLSASRPQDRQFILSSKKLLLSDSGFYLCAWSGVGIETQYFGPGTRLLVL.

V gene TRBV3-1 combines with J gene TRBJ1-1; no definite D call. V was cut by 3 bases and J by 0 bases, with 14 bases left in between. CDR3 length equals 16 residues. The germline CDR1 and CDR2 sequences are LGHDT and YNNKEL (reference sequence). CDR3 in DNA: TGTGCCAGCAGCCACTTATACCAGGCCATGAACACTGAAGCTTTCTTT. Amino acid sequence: CASSHLYQAMNTEAFF.

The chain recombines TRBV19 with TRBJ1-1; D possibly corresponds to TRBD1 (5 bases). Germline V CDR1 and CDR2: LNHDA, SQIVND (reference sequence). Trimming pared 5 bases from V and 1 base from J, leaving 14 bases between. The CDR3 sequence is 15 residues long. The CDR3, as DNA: TGTGCCAGTAGTGTCCGGAACAGGAGGAACACTGAAGCTTTCTTT. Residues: CASSVRNRRNTEAFF. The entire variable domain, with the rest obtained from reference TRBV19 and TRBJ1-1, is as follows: DGGITQSPKYLFRKEGQNVTLSCEQNLNHDAMYWYRQDPGQGLRLIYYSQIVNDFQKGDIAEGYSVSREKKESFPLTVTSAQKNPTAFYLCASSVRNRRNTEAFFGQGTRLTVV.

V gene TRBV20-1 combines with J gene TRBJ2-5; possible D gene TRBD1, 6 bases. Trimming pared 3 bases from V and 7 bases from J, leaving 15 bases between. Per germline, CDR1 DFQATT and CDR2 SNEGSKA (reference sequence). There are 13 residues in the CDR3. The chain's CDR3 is CSASRQAPGTQYF. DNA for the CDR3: TGCAGTGCTAGTAGACAGGCACCGGGGACCCAGTACTTC.

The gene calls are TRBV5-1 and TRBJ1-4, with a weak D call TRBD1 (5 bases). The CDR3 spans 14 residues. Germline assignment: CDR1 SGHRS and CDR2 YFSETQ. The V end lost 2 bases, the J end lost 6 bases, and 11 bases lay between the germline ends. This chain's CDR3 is CASSFEMGDEKLFF. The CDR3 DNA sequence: TGCGCCAGCAGCTTCGAGATGGGGGATGAAAAACTGTTTTTT.

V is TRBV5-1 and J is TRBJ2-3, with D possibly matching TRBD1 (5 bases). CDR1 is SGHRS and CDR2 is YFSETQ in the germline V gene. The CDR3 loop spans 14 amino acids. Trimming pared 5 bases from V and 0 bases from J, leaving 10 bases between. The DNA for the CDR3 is TGCGCCAGCAGGACTCAGGGTAGCACAGATACGCAGTATTTT. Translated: CASRTQGSTDTQYF. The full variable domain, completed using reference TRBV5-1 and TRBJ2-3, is KAGVTQTPRYLIKTRGQQVTLSCSPISGHRSVSWYQQTPGQGLQFLFEYFSETQRNKGNFPGRFSGRQFSNSRSEMNVSTLELGDSALYLCASRTQGSTDTQYFGPGTRLTVL.

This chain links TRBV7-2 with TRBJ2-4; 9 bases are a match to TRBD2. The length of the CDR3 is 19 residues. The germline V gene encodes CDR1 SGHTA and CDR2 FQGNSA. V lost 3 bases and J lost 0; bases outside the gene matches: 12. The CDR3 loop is CASSFRTSADLLAKNIQYF. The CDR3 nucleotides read TGTGCCAGCAGCTTTCGGACTAGCGCGGACCTTTTAGCCAAAAACATTCAGTACTTC.

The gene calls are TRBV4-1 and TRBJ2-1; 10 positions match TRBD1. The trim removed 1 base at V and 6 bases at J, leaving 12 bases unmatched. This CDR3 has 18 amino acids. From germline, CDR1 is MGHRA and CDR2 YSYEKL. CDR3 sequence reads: CASSQVPSGDRGFNEQFF. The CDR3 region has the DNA TGCGCCAGCAGCCAAGTTCCTTCCGGGGACAGGGGTTTCAATGAGCAGTTCTTC.

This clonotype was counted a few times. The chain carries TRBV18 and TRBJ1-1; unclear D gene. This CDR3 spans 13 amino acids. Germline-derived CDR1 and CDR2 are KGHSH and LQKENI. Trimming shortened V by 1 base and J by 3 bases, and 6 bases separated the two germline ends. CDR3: CASSPRLDTEAFF. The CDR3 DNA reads TGTGCCAGCTCACCACGCTTGGACACTGAAGCTTTCTTT.

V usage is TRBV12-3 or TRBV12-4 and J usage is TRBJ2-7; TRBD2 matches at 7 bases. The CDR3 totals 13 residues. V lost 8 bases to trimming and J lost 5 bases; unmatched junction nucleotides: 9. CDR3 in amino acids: CASRLAVVHEQYF. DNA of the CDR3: TGTGCCAGCCGGCTAGCGGTTGTCCACGAGCAGTACTTC.

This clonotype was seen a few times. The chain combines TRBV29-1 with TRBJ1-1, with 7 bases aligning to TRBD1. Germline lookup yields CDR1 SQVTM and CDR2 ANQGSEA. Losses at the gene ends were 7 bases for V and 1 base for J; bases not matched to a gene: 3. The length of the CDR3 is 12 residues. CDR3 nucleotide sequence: TGCAGCGGGGGACAGTCGAACACTGAAGCTTTCTTT. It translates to CSGGQSNTEAFF.

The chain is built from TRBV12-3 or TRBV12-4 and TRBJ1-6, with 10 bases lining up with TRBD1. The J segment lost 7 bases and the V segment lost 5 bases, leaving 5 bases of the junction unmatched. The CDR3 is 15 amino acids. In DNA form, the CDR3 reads TGTGCCAGCAGTCCGCGGGGACAGGGGAATTCACCCCTCCACTTT. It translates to CASSPRGQGNSPLHF.

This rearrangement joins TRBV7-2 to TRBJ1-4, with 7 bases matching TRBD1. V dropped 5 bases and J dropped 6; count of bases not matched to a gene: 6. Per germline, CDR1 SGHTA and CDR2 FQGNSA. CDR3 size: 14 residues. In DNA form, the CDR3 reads TGTGCCAGCAGCAGTCCAGGGGGGCATGAAAAACTGTTTTTT. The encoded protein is CASSSPGGHEKLFF.